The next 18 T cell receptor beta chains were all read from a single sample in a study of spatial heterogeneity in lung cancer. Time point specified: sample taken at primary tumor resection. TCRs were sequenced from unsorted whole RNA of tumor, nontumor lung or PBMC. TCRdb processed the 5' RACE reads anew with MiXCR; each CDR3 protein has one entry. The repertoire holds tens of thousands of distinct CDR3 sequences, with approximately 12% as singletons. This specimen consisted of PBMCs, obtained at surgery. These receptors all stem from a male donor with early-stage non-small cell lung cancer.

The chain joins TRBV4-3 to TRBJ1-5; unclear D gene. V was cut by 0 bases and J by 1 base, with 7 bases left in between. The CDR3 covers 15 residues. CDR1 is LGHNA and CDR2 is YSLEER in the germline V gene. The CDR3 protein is CASSQDLYSNQPQHF. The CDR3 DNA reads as TGCGCCAGCAGCCAAGATCTGTACAGCAATCAGCCCCAGCATTTT.

The CDR3, as DNA: TGTGCCAGCAGCCAAGACGGGAGGACTTGGGAGACCCAGTACTTC. Its protein product is CASSQDGRTWETQYF. The chain joins TRBV14 to TRBJ2-5; the match to TRBD2 covers 7 bases. Germline V gives CDR1 SGHDN, CDR2 FVKESK. After removal of 0 bases from V and 5 bases from J, the junction contained 6 bases not matched to a gene. The CDR3 is 15 amino acids.

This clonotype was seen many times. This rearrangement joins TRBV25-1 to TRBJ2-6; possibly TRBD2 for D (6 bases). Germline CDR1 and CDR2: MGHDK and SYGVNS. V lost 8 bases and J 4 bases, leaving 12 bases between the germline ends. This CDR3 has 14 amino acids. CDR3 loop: CASAEGLGANVLTF. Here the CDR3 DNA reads TGTGCCAGCGCGGAGGGGTTAGGGGCCAACGTCCTGACTTTC.

CDR3 sequence reads: CASTTRDRPLEQYF. CDR3 DNA: TGTGCCAGCACCACCCGGGACAGGCCCCTTGAGCAGTACTTC. The chain is built from TRBV27 and TRBJ2-7; TRBD1 matches 8 bases. Germline assignment: CDR1 MNHEY and CDR2 SMNVEV (reference sequence). This CDR3 comprises 14 residues. Trimming at V came to 7 bases and at J to 7 bases, leaving 12 bases not matched to a gene.

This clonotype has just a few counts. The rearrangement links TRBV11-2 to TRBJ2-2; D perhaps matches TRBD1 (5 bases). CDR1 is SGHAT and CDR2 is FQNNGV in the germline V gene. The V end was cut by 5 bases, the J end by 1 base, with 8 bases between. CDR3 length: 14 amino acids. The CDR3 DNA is TGTGCCAGCAGCCACGGACAGAACACCGGGGAGCTGTTTTTT. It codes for CASSHGQNTGELFF.

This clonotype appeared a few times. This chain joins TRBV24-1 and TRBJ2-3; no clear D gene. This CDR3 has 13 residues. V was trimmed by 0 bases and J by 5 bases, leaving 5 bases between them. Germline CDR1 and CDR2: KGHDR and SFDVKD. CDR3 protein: CATSDLGRDTQYF. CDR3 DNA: TGTGCCACCAGTGATTTGGGTCGAGATACGCAGTATTTT.

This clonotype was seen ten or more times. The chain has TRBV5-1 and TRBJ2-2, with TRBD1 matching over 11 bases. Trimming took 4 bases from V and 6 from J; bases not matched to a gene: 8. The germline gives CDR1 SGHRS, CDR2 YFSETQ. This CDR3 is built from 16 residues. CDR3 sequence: CASSRGQGAPPGELFF. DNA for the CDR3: TGCGCCAGCAGCAGAGGACAGGGGGCGCCGCCCGGGGAGCTGTTTTTT.

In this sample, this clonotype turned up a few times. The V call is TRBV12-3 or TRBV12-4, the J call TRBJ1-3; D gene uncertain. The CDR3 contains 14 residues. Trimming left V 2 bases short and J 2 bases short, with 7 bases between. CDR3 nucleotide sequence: TGTGCCAGCAGTTTAAGGGAACCTGGAAACACCATATATTTT. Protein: CASSLREPGNTIYF.

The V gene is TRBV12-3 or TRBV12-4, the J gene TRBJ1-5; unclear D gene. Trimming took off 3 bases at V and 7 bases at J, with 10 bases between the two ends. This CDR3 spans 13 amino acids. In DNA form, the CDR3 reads TGTGCCAGCAGTTTGGGAGTATGGCAGCCCCAGCATTTT. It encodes CASSLGVWQPQHF.

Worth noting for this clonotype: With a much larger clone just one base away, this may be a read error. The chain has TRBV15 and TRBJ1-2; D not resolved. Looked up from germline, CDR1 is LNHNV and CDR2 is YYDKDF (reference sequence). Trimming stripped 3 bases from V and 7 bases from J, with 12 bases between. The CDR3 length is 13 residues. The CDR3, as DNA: TGTGCCACCAGCAGTGAGAAGCTGGGTGGCTACACCTTC. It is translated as CATSSEKLGGYTF. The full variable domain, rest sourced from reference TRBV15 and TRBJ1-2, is DAMVIQNPRYQVTQFGKPVTLSCSQTLNHNVMYWYQQKSSQAPKLLFHYYDKDFNNEADTPDNFQSRRPNTSFCFLDIRSPGLGDTAMYLCATSSEKLGGYTFGSGTRLTVV.

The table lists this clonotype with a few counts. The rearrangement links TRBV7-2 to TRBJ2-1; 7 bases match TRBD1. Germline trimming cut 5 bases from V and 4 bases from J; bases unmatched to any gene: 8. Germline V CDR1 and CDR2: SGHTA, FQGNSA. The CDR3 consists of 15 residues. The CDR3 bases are TGTGCCAGCAGCCCAGACAGGGACGGTTACAATGAGCAGTTCTTC. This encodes CASSPDRDGYNEQFF.

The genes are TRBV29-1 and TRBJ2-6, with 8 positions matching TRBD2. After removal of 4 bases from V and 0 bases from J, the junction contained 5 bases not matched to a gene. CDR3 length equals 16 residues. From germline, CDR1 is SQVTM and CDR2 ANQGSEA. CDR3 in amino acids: CSVVAGGSSGANVLTF. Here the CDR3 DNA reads TGCAGCGTTGTTGCGGGAGGCTCCTCTGGGGCCAACGTCCTGACTTTC.

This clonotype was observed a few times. The CDR3 loop reads CASTTGMSQFF. The CDR3 bases are TGTGCCAGCACAACAGGGATGTCTCAGTTCTTC. The rearrangement joins TRBV28 to TRBJ2-1, with D tentatively TRBD1 (6 bases). Looked up from germline, CDR1 is MDHEN and CDR2 is SYDVKM. V was pared by 7 bases and J by 13 bases, with 14 bases between. The CDR3 length is 11 residues.

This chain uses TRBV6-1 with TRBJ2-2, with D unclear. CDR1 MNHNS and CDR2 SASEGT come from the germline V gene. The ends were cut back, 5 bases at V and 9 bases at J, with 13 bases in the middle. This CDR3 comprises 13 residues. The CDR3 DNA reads TGTGCCAGCAGTACCGGTACCCGGCGGGAGCTGTTTTTT. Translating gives CASSTGTRRELFF.

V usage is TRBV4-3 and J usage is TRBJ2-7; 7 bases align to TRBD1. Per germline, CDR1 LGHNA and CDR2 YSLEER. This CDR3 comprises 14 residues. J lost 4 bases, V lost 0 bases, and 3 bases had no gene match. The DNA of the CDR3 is TGCGCCAGCAGCCAAGAACAGGGGTCGTACGAGCAGTACTTC. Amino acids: CASSQEQGSYEQYF.

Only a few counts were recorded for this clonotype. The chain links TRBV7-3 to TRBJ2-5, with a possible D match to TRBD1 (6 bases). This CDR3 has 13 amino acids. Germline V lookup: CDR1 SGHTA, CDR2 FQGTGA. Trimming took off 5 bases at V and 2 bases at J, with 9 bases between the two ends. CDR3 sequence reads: CASSRQAQETQYF. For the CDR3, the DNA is TGTGCCAGCAGCCGACAGGCACAAGAGACCCAGTACTTC.

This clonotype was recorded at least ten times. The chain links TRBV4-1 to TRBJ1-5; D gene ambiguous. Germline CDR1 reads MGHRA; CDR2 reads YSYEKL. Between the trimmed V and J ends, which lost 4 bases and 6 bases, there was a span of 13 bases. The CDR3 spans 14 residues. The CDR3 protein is CASSLTSVAQPQHF. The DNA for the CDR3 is TGCGCCAGCAGCCTTACCTCGGTGGCTCAGCCCCAGCATTTT.

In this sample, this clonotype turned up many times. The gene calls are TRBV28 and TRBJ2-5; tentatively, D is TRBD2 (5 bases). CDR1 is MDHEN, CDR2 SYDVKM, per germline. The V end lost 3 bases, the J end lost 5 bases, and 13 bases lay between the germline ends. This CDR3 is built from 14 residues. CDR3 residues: CASSFGSGYETQYF. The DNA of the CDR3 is TGTGCCAGCAGTTTTGGATCGGGGTACGAGACCCAGTACTTC.